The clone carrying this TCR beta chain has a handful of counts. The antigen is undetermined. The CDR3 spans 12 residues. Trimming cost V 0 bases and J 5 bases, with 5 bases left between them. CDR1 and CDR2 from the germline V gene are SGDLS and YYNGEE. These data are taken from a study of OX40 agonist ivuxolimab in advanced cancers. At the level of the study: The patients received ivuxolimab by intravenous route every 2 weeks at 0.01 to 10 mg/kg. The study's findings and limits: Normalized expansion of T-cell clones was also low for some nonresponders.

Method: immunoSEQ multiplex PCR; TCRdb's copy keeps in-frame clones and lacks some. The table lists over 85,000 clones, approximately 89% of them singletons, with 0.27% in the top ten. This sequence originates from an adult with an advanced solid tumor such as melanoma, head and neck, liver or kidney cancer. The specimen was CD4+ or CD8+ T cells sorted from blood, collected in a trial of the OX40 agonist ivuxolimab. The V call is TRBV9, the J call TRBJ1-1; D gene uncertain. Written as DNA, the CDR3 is TGTGCCAGCAGCGTAGAGTCGACTGAAGCTTTCTTT. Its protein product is CASSVESTEAFF.